This entry is about one TCR beta chain. As yet, its antigen is unknown. The data derive from a study of OX40 agonist ivuxolimab in advanced cancers. Study in general: An anti-OX40 (CD134) antibody with agonistic activity, ivuxolimab, was administered to patients. People in dose escalation had one of these cancers: hepatocellular carcinoma, melanoma, renal cell or head and neck cancer.

The protocol was immunoSEQ multiplex PCR, while the TCRdb copy is restricted to in-frame clones and leaves out a portion. The table records 35,000 to 55,000 clones, about 90% of them present only once. Blood sampling was done at baseline, cycle 4 day 1, and cycle 7 day 1. General study findings and limits: Partial responders dosed at 0.1-3.0 mg/kg displayed clonal expansion ranking among the lowest.

J gave up 9 bases and V 0 bases, and 20 bases lay outside the gene matches. This CDR3 contains 19 residues. The germline V gene encodes CDR1 SGDLS and CDR2 YYNGEE. The receptor was isolated from an adult with an advanced solid tumor such as melanoma, head and neck, liver or kidney cancer. The sequencing here drew on CD4+ or CD8+ T cells sorted from blood, taken in a trial of the OX40 agonist ivuxolimab. The chain employs TRBV9 and TRBJ2-3; 9 bases line up with TRBD2. CDR3 bases: TGTGCCAGCAGCGTAGCTGTAATAGCGGGAGTCACTGGTCAGGGGACGCAGTATTTT. Translated: CASSVAVIAGVTGQGTQYF.